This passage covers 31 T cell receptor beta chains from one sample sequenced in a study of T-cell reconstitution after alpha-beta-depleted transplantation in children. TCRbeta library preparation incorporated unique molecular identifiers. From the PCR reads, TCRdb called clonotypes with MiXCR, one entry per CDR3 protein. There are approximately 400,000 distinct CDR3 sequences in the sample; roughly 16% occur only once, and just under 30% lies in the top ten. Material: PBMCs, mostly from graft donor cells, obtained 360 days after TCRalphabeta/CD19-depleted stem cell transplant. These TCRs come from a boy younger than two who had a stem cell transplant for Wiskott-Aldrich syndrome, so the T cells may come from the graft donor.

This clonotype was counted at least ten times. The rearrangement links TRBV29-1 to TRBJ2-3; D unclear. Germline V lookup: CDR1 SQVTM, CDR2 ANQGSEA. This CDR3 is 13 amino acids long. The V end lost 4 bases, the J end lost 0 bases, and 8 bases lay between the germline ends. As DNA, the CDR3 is TGCAGCGTTGTTCTGGATAGCACAGATACGCAGTATTTT. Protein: CSVVLDSTDTQYF.

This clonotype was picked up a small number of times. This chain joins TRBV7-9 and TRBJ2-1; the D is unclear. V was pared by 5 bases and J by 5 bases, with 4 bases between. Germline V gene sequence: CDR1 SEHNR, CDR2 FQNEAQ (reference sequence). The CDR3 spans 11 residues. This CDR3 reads CASSRDNEQFF. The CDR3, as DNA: TGTGCCAGCAGCAGAGACAATGAGCAGTTCTTC.

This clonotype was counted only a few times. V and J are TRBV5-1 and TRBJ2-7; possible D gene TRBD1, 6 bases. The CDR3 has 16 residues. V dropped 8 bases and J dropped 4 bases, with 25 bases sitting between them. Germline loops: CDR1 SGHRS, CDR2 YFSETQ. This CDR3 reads CASRKLTGKGEYEQYF. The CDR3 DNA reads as TGCGCCAGTAGGAAATTAACAGGGAAGGGAGAATACGAGCAGTACTTC.

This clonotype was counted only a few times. The CDR3, as DNA: TGCGCCAGCAGCGAGGAGGAAGAGACCCAGTACTTC. Translating gives CASSEEEETQYF. The rearrangement joins TRBV4-1 to TRBJ2-5; D may be TRBD2 (5 bases). Germline CDR1 and CDR2: MGHRA and YSYEKL. This CDR3 comprises 12 residues. Trimming shortened V by 5 bases and J by 3 bases, and 7 bases separated the two germline ends.

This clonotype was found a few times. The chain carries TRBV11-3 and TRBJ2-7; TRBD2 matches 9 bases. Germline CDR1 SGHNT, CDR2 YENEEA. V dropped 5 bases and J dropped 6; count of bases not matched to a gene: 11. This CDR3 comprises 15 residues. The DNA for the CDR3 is TGTGCCAGCAGCCCGGGGACTAGCCTATTCTCCGAGCAGTACTTC. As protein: CASSPGTSLFSEQYF.

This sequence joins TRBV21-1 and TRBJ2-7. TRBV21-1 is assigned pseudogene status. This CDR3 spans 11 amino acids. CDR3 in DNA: TGTGCCAGCCGGCTGATCCTGGAGCAGTACTTC. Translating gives CASRLILEQYF.

The CDR3 DNA reads as TGCGCCAGCAGCCACCCCGGACAGGGGGCGAAGTACGAGCAGTACTTC. Translation gives CASSHPGQGAKYEQYF. The chain employs TRBV4-1 and TRBJ2-7, with 11 bases matching TRBD1. CDR1 and CDR2 (germline): MGHRA, YSYEKL. This CDR3 has 16 amino acids. Trimming at V came to 3 bases and at J to 4 bases, leaving 8 bases not matched to a gene.

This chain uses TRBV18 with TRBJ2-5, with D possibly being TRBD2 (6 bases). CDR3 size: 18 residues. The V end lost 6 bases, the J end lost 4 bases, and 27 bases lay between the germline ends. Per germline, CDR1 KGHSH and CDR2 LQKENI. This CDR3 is CASSPPRRLGGKGETQYF. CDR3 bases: TGTGCCAGCTCCCCCCCCCGACGGCTTGGCGGGAAAGGAGAGACCCAGTACTTC.

CDR3 nucleotide sequence: TGCGCCAGCAGCGCCTACAGGGGTGGGACTGAAGCTTTCTTT. Its translation is CASSAYRGGTEAFF. The genes are TRBV5-1 and TRBJ1-1, with 7 bases that match TRBD1. The junction had 8 bases not matched to a gene; V was cut back by 4 bases and J by 5 bases. Germline-derived CDR1 and CDR2 are SGHRS and YFSETQ. This CDR3 spans 14 amino acids.

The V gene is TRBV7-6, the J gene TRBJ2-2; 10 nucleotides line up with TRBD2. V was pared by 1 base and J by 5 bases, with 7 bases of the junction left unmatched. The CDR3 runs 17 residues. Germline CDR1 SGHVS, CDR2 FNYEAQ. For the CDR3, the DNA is TGTGCCAGCAGCTTAGTAGCTAGCGGGAGTATTACCGGGGAGCTGTTTTTT. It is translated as CASSLVASGSITGELFF. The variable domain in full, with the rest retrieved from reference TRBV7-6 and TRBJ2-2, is GAGVSQSPRYKVTKRGQDVALRCDPISGHVSLYWYRQALGQGPEFLTYFNYEAQQDKSGLPNDRFSAERPEGSISTLTIQRTEQRDSAMYRCASSLVASGSITGELFFGEGSRLTVL.

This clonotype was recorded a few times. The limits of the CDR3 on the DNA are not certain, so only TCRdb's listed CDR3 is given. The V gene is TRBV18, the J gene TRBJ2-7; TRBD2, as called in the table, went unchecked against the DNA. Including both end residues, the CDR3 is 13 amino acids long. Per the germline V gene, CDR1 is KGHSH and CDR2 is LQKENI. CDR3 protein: CASSPPVGPGSGF.

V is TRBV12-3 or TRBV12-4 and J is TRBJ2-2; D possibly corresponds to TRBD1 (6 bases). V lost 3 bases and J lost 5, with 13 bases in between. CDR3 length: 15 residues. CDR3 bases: TGTGCCAGCAGTTTTCAGGGGTCAAGAACCGGGGAGCTGTTTTTT. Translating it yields CASSFQGSRTGELFF.

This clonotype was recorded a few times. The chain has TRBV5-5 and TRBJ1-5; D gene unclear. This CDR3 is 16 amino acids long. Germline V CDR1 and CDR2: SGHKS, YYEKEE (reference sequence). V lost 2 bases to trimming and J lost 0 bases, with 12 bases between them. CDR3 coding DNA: TGTGCCAGCAGCTTCTCCCTTAGCCATAGCAATCAGCCCCAGCATTTT. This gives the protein CASSFSLSHSNQPQHF.

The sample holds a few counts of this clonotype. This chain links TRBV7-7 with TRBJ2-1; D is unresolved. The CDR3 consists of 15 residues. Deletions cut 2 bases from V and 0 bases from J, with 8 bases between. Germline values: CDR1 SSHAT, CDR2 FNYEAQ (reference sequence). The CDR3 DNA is TGTGCCAGCAGCTTAAACACGAACTCCTACAATGAGCAGTTCTTC. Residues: CASSLNTNSYNEQFF.

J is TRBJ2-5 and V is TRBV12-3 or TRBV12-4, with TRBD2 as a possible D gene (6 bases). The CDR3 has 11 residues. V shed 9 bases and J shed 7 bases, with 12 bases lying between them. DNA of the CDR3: TGTGCCAGTACCTTCGGGGGGACCCAGTACTTC. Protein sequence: CASTFGGTQYF.

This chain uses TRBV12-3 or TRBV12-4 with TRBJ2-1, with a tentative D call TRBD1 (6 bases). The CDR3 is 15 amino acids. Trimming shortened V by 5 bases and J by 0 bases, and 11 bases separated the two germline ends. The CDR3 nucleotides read TGTGCCAGCAGTCACCGGGACACCTCCTACAATGAGCAGTTCTTC. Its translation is CASSHRDTSYNEQFF.

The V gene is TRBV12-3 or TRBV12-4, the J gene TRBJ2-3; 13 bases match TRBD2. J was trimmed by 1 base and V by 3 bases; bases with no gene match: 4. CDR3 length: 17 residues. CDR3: CASSFWGLAGRTDTQYF. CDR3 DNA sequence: TGTGCCAGCAGTTTTTGGGGACTAGCGGGACGCACAGATACGCAGTATTTT.

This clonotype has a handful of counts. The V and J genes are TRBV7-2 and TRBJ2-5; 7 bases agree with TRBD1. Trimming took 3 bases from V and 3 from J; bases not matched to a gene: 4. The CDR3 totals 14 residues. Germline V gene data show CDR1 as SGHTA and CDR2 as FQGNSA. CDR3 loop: CASSFDRVKETQYF. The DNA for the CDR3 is TGTGCCAGCAGCTTCGACAGGGTTAAAGAGACCCAGTACTTC.

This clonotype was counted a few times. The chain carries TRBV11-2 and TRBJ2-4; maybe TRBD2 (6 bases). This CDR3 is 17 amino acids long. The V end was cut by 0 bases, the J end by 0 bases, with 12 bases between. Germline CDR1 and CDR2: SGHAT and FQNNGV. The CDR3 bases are TGTGCCAGCAGCTTAGATCGGGGACTTATAGCCAAAAACATTCAGTACTTC. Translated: CASSLDRGLIAKNIQYF.

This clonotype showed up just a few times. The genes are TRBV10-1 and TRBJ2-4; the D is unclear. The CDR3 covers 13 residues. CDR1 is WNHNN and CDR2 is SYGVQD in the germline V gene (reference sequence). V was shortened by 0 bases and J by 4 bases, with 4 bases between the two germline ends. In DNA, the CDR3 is TGCGCCAGCAGTGAGTCGAGTAAAAACATTCAGTACTTC. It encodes CASSESSKNIQYF.

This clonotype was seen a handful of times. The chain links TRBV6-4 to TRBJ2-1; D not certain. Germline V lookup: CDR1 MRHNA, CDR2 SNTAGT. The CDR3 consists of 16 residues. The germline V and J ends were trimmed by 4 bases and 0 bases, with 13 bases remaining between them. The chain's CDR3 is CASSAFLVSSYNEQFF. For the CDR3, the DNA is TGTGCCAGCAGTGCATTTCTAGTCAGCTCCTACAATGAGCAGTTCTTC.

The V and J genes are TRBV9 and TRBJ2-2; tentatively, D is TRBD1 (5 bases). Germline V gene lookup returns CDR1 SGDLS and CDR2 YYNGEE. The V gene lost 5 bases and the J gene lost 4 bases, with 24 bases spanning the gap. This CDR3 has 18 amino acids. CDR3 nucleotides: TGTGCCAGCAGTATAACAGGTGGTCGGAGTAGGGGCACCGGGGAGCTGTTTTTT. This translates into CASSITGGRSRGTGELFF.

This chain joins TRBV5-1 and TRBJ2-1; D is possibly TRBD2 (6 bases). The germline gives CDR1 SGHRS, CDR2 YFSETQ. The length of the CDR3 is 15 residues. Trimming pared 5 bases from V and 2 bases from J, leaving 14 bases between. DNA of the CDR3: TGCGCCAGCAGTTCCGGGACTCCTACCTACAATGAGCAGTTCTTC. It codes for CASSSGTPTYNEQFF.

For the CDR3, the DNA is TGTGCCAGCAGCTTAGCCATACTAGGGGTGGGCACAGATACGCAGTATTTT. This encodes CASSLAILGVGTDTQYF. The gene calls are TRBV7-2 and TRBJ2-3, with D perhaps TRBD1 or TRBD2 (5 bases each). The CDR3 length is 17 residues. Trimming shortened V by 0 bases and J by 1 base, and 14 bases separated the two germline ends. Germline lookup yields CDR1 SGHTA and CDR2 FQGNSA.

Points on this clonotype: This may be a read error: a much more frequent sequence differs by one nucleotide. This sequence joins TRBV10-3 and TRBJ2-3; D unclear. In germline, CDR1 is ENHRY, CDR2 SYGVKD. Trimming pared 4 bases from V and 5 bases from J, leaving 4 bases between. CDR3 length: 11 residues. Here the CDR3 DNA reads TGTGCCATCAGTGTCGGAGATACGCAGTATTTT. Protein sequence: CAISVGDTQYF.

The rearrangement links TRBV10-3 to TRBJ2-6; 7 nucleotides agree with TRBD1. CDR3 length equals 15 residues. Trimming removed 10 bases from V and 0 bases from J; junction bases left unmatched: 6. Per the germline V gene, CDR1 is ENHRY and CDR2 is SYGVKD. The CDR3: CATTQGDSGANVLTF. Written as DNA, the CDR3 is TGTGCCACCACCCAGGGGGACTCTGGGGCCAACGTCCTGACTTTC.

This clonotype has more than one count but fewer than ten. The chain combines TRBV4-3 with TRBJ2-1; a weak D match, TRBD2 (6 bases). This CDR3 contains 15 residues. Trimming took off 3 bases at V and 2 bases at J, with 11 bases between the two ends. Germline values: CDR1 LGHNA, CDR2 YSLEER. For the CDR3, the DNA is TGCGCCAGCAGCCATAGCGGCGAGCCCTACAATGAGCAGTTCTTC. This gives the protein CASSHSGEPYNEQFF.

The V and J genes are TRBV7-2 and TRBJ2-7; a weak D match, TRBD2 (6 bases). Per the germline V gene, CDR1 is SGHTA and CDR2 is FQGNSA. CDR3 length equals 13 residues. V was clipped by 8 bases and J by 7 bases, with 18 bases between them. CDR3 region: CASREGGGEEQYF. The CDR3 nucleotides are TGTGCCAGCCGAGAGGGAGGTGGCGAGGAGCAGTACTTC.

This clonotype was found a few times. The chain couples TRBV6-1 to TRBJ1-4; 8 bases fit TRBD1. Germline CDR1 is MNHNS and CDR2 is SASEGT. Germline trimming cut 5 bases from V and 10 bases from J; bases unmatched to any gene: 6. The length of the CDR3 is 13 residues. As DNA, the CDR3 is TGTGCCAGCAGTACAGGGGGTTTAGGAAAACTGTTTTTT. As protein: CASSTGGLGKLFF.

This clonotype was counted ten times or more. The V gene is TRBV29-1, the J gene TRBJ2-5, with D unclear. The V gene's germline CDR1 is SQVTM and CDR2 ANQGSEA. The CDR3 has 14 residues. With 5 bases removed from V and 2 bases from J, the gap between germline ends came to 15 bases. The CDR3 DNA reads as TGCAGCGTTCCCCGAAGACACGGACAAGAGACCCAGTACTTC. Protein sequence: CSVPRRHGQETQYF.

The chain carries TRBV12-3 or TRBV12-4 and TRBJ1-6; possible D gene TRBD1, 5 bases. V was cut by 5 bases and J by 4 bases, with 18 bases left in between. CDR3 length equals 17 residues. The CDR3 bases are TGTGCCAGCAGTCTTTCCGGGACGAACCCTTATAATTCACCCCTCCACTTT. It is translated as CASSLSGTNPYNSPLHF.